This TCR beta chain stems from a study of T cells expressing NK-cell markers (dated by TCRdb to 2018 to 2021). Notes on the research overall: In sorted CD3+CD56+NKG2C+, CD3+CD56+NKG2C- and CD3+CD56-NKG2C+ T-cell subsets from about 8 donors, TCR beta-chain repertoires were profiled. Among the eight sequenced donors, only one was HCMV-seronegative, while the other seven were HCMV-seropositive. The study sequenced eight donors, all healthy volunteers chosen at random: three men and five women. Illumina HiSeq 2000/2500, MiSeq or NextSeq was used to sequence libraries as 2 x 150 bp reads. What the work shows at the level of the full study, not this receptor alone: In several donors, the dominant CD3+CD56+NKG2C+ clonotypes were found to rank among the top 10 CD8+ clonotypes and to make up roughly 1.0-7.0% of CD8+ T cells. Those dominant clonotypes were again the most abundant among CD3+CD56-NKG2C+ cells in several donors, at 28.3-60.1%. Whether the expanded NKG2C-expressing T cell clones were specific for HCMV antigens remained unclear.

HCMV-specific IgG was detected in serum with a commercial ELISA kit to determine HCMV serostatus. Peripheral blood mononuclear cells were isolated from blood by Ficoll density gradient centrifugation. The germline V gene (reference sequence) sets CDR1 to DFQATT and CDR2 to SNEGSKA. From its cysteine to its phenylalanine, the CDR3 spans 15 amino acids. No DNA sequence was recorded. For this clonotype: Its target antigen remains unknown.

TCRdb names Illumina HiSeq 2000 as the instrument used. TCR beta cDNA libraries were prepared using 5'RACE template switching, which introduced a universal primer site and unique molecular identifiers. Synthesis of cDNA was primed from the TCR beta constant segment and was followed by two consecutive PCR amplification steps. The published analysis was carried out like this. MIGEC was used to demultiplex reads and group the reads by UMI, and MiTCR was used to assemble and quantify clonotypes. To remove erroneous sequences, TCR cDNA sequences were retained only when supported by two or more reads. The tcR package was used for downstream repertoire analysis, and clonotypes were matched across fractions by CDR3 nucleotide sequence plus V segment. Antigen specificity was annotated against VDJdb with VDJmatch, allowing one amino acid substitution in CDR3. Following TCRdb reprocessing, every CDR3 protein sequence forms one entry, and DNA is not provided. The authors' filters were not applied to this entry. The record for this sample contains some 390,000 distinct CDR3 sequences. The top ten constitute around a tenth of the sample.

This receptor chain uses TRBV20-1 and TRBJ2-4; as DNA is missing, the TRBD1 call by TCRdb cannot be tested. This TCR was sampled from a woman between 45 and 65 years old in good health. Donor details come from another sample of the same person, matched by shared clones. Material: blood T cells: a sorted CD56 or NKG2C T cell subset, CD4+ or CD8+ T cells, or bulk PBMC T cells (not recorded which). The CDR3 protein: CSAVGRLLAKNIQYF.